The rows below give T cell receptor beta chains drawn from one sample of a study of patients and donors after allogeneic stem cell transplantation. TCRdb reprocessed the RT-PCR reads with MiXCR, giving one entry per CDR3 protein. There are 410,000 or so distinct CDR3 sequences in the sample; more than 15% occur only once, and around 7.2% lies in the top ten. The sequencing input was blood, either unsorted or a sorted T cell fraction (not recorded which). The receptor set was obtained from a human donor who was either an allogeneic HSCT recipient or a stem cell or donor lymphocyte infusion donor (not recorded which). It is not recorded whose cells these are; they may come from a transplant donor. CDR3s include the opening cysteine and the closing phenylalanine or tryptophan. The D gene is left open where the match is weak. Part of the rows lack a size; the others show once, few, many or a class for expanded clones.

NA	TRBV20-1	few	TRBJ1-2	TGCAGTTCGAAGAAAGCTGGGACGCGCTATGGCTACACCTTC	CSSKKAGTRYGYTF
NA	TRBV11-1	few	TRBJ2-5	TGTGCCAGCAGCTTAAACTCTCTCCAAGAGACCCAGTACTTC	CASSLNSLQETQYF
NA	TRBV7-9	NA	TRBJ2-3	TGTGCCAGCAGCCCCCCGGGTAGCCTCACAGATACGCAGTATTTT	CASSPPGSLTDTQYF
NA	TRBV27	few	TRBJ2-7	TGTGCCAGCAGTTTTTCGACGGGAAGCTCCTACGAGCAGTACTTC	CASSFSTGSSYEQYF
NA	TRBV4-2	few	TRBJ1-2	TGTGCCAGCAGCCAAGATACAGGGAGATACTATGGCTACACCTTC	CASSQDTGRYYGYTF
TRBD1	TRBV11-2	few	TRBJ2-2	TGTGCCAGCAGCCGGAAACTCGGGACAGGGGCGATGTTGAACACCGGGGAGCTGTTTTTT	CASSRKLGTGAMLNTGELFF
TRBD2	TRBV10-3	NA	TRBJ2-3	TGTGCCATCACCCCGGGAGGGGCGGCAGATACGCAGTATTTT	CAITPGGAADTQYF
TRBD1	TRBV7-9	NA	TRBJ2-5	TGTGCCAGCAGCTCCTCAGGGGGCCTAGAGACCCAGTACTTC	CASSSSGGLETQYF
NA	TRBV5-1	few	TRBJ1-2	TGCGCCAGCAGCTCCGTGATGGGCTATGGCTACACCTTC	CASSSVMGYGYTF
NA	TRBV10-3	NA	TRBJ1-6	TGTGCCATCAGTGGGGGGAATGATAATTCACCCCTCCACTTT	CAISGGNDNSPLHF
TRBD1	TRBV20-1	NA	TRBJ2-7	TGCAGTGCTAGATCCTTGACCGGGACAGTCTACGAGCAGTACTTC	CSARSLTGTVYEQYF
TRBD1	TRBV5-1	many	TRBJ2-1	TGCGCCAGCAGCTATTCCGGGACAGGGAACCTACCGAGCTCCTACAATGAGCAGTTCTTC	CASSYSGTGNLPSSYNEQFF
NA	TRBV6-2/TRBV6-3	NA	TRBJ1-5	TGTGCCAGCTCCTCCTGGGGAAAATTGCGCAATCAGCCCCAGCATTTT	CASSSWGKLRNQPQHF
TRBD2	TRBV11-1	NA	TRBJ2-7	TGTGCCAGCAGCCCCCGGGTAGCGGGCAAAATATGGGGTTTCTACGAGCAGTACTTC	CASSPRVAGKIWGFYEQYF
NA	TRBV20-1	NA	TRBJ2-3	TGCAGTGCCCCGGGACAATCTAGCACAGATACGCAGTATTTT	CSAPGQSSTDTQYF
NA	TRBV5-1	many	TRBJ2-7	TGCGCCAGCAGCTCGTACCCGATCACTGGCTCCTACGAGCAGTACTTC	CASSSYPITGSYEQYF
NA	TRBV6-2/TRBV6-3	few	TRBJ2-2	TGTGCCAGCAGTTCCGGGCAGGACACCGGGGAGCTGTTTTTT	CASSSGQDTGELFF
NA	TRBV20-1	NA	TRBJ2-3	TGCAGTGCTCTCACGTTGGGGAGCACAGATACGCAGTATTTT	CSALTLGSTDTQYF
TRBD2	TRBV5-1	NA	TRBJ2-4	TGCGCCAGCAGCTCCTACTTCACTAGCGGGAGAGGGAAAAACATTCAGTACTTC	CASSSYFTSGRGKNIQYF
TRBD2	TRBV20-1	NA	TRBJ2-1	TGCAGTGCTAGACAGAGCGGAGCGGGGGAGTACAATGAGCAGTTCTTC	CSARQSGAGEYNEQFF
TRBD1	TRBV27	NA	TRBJ2-7	TGTGCCAGCACTCCCCGGACAGGGCCCTACGAGCAGTACTTC	CASTPRTGPYEQYF
NA	TRBV5-1	few	TRBJ2-2	TGCGCCAGCAAACGGCAGGGGGGGGACACCGGGGAGCTGTTTTTT	CASKRQGGDTGELFF
TRBD2	TRBV20-1	NA	TRBJ2-7	TGCAGTGCTTACGGGACTAGCGGGAGTAAATACGAGCAGTACTTC	CSAYGTSGSKYEQYF
NA	TRBV5-6	NA	TRBJ2-2	TGTGCCAGCAGCTTGGAACTATCCGCCGCCGGGGAGCTGTTTTTT	CASSLELSAAGELFF
NA	TRBV2	NA	TRBJ1-1	TGTGCCACCCGAGGGTCCGAAGGGACTGAAGCTTTCTTT	CATRGSEGTEAFF
TRBD2	TRBV5-6	many	TRBJ2-3	TGTGCCAGCAGCTTGGTAGTAGCGGGAGACTCAGATACGCAGTATTTT	CASSLVVAGDSDTQYF
TRBD1	TRBV4-1	few	TRBJ2-7	TGCGCCAGCAGCCCCACGCGACAGGGGCCCTACGAGCAGTACTTC	CASSPTRQGPYEQYF
NA	TRBV19	NA	TRBJ1-2	TGTGCCAGTAGTACCCAGGGAGGTCTGGACAGCTACACCTTC	CASSTQGGLDSYTF
TRBD1	TRBV20-1	NA	TRBJ1-5	TGCAGTGCTGGGACAGTCGGCAATCAGCCCCAGCATTTT	CSAGTVGNQPQHF
TRBD1	TRBV5-1	NA	TRBJ2-1	TGCGCCAGCGGACAGGGGTGGGGAGATGAGCAGTTCTTC	CASGQGWGDEQFF
NA	TRBV2	few	TRBJ1-3	TGTGCCAGCAGTTCTCCCCCGAAGGGAAACACCATATATTTT	CASSSPPKGNTIYF
NA	TRBV12-3/TRBV12-4	NA	TRBJ1-5	TGTGCCAGCAGCCCATTCTTGGATACTTTTGACAATCAGCCCCAGCATTTT	CASSPFLDTFDNQPQHF
TRBD2	TRBV11-2	NA	TRBJ2-5	TGTGCCAGCAGTAGAACCGGGACTAGCGGGGTAAAGACCCAGTACTTC	CASSRTGTSGVKTQYF
NA	TRBV27	NA	TRBJ1-2	TGTGCCAGCAGAAGGTTGGAGGAATCGGGGGGTGGCTACACCTTC	CASRRLEESGGGYTF
NA	TRBV7-6	few	TRBJ2-7	TGTGCCAGCAGCTTAGTAGACCCTTCCTACGAGCAGTACTTC	CASSLVDPSYEQYF
NA	TRBV25-1	few	TRBJ2-1	TGTGCCAGCAGTGATGTAAATGAGCAGTTCTTC	CASSDVNEQFF